Sequencing of this T cell receptor beta chain was carried out in a study of blood T cell repertoires in COVID-19. For the study at large: PBMCs, B-cell-depleted T cells, or T cells provided the cDNA or gDNA that made up the material.

Original analysis: Amplification from reference gene primers served as the basis for estimated nucleated cell counts. This table comes from immunoSEQ multiplex PCR, and its TCRdb copy is limited to in-frame clones, with some not included. That table is the source of V, J and clone size, and D and trimming were worked out from the DNA. Seen here are over 70,000 clones, about 90% observed once, and the top ten hold over 5%. From germline, CDR1 is SGHAT and CDR2 FQNNGV. V gave up 1 base and J gave up 3 bases; unmatched junction bases: 5. The CDR3 totals 15 residues. Sample: peripheral blood. The V gene is TRBV11-2, the J gene TRBJ2-7, with 8 bases identical to TRBD1. The source is a man in his late teens or twenties with COVID-19, enrolled during active disease. CDR3 region: CASSLGGQGDYEQYF. The CDR3 nucleotides read TGTGCCAGCAGCTTAGGCGGACAGGGAGACTACGAGCAGTACTTC.